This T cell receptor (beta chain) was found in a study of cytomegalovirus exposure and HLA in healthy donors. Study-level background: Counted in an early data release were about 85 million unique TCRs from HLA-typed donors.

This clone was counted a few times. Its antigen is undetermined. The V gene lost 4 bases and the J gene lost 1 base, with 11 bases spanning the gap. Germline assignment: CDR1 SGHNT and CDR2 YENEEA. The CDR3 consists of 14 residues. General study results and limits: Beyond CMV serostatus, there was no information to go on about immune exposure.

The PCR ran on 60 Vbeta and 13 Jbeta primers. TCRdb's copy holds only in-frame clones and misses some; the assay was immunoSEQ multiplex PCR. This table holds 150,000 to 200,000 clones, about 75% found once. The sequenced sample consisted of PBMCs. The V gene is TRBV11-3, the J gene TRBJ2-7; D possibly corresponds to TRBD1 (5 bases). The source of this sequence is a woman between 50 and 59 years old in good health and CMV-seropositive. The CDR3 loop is CASSSTGVSYEQYF. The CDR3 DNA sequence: TGTGCCAGCAGCTCTACAGGAGTTTCCTACGAGCAGTACTTC.